The rows below give T cell receptor beta chains drawn from one sample of a study of T-cell reconstitution after alpha-beta-depleted transplantation in children. Each CDR3 protein is one row after TCRdb ran MiXCR on the PCR reads. The data hold over 400,000 distinct CDR3 sequences, with roughly 44% observed a single time. The sample consisted of PBMCs, taken before TCRalphabeta/CD19-depleted stem cell transplant. The receptors were sampled from a girl aged 2 to 9 with aplastic anemia, due to receive a stem cell transplant. CDR3s include the opening cysteine and the closing phenylalanine or tryptophan. Each record gives: clone size, V gene, J gene, D gene, CDR3 DNA, CDR3 protein. D genes are given only for firm matches. Clone sizes are given selectively: once, few, many, or a class where the clone is expanded.

clone_size: .
v_call: TRBV29-1
j_call: TRBJ2-5
d_call: .
cdr3_nt: TGCAGCGTCAGGGAAAGGACCGGGACCCAGTACTTC
cdr3_aa: CSVRERTGTQYF

clone_size: .
v_call: TRBV20-1
j_call: TRBJ2-1
d_call: .
cdr3_nt: TGCAGTGCTTCCAGGGTCAGTGAGCAGTTCTTC
cdr3_aa: CSASRVSEQFF

clone_size: .
v_call: TRBV5-1
j_call: TRBJ1-4
d_call: .
cdr3_nt: TGCGCCAGCAGCCCGGGGGCCGAGGGGGAAAAACTGTTTTTT
cdr3_aa: CASSPGAEGEKLFF

clone_size: .
v_call: TRBV5-6
j_call: TRBJ2-3
d_call: TRBD2
cdr3_nt: TGTGCCAGCAGCGCGGCGGGACTAGCGGGAGGAACAGATACGCAGTATTTT
cdr3_aa: CASSAAGLAGGTDTQYF

clone_size: .
v_call: TRBV7-8
j_call: TRBJ2-3
d_call: TRBD1
cdr3_nt: TGTGCCAGCAGCTTCCCTGAAAGCGGGGACAGGGGCACAGATACGCAGTATTTT
cdr3_aa: CASSFPESGDRGTDTQYF

clone_size: .
v_call: TRBV20-1
j_call: TRBJ1-2
d_call: .
cdr3_nt: TGCAGTGCTGAGCGGACGGCCCGGGGCTACACCTTC
cdr3_aa: CSAERTARGYTF

clone_size: many
v_call: TRBV20-1
j_call: TRBJ2-5
d_call: TRBD2
cdr3_nt: TGCAGTGCTAGACTAGCGGAGGAGAACGAAGAGACCCAGTACTTC
cdr3_aa: CSARLAEENEETQYF

clone_size: few
v_call: TRBV10-3
j_call: TRBJ2-7
d_call: TRBD1
cdr3_nt: TGTGCCATCAACACCCCGGGACAGGGAATCGACGAGCAGTACTTC
cdr3_aa: CAINTPGQGIDEQYF

clone_size: few
v_call: TRBV27
j_call: TRBJ1-5
d_call: .
cdr3_nt: TGTGCCAGCAGCCCGGACAGATCGAGCGCTCAGCCCCAGCATTTT
cdr3_aa: CASSPDRSSAQPQHF

clone_size: .
v_call: TRBV30
j_call: TRBJ2-5
d_call: .
cdr3_nt: TGTGCCTGGAGTGTACAGTCCCTTGCGACCCAGTACTTC
cdr3_aa: CAWSVQSLATQYF

clone_size: .
v_call: TRBV6-5
j_call: TRBJ2-7
d_call: TRBD1
cdr3_nt: TGTGCCAGCAGTTACGAACAGGGGGGATCCTACGAGCAGTACTTC
cdr3_aa: CASSYEQGGSYEQYF

clone_size: few
v_call: TRBV9
j_call: TRBJ2-3
d_call: TRBD1
cdr3_nt: TGTGCCAGCAGCGTAGTGGGGGACAGTGAAGGACACCGATACACAGATACGCAGTATTTT
cdr3_aa: CASSVVGDSEGHRYTDTQYF

clone_size: .
v_call: TRBV18
j_call: TRBJ2-3
d_call: TRBD2
cdr3_nt: TGTGCCAGCTCACCAAGAACTAGCGGGAGGGCCAGCACAGATACGCAGTATTTT
cdr3_aa: CASSPRTSGRASTDTQYF

clone_size: .
v_call: TRBV6-5
j_call: TRBJ1-1
d_call: .
cdr3_nt: TGTGCCAGCAGTTACTCGGACGAAATGAACACTGAAGCTTTCTTT
cdr3_aa: CASSYSDEMNTEAFF

clone_size: .
v_call: TRBV7-2
j_call: TRBJ2-7
d_call: .
cdr3_nt: TGTGCCAGCCACGGGCCCAGGGGACACCCTACGGGGGAGCAGTACTTC
cdr3_aa: CASHGPRGHPTGEQYF

clone_size: .
v_call: TRBV15
j_call: TRBJ2-7
d_call: .
cdr3_nt: TGTGCCACCAGCAGAGAGGGGGACGAGCAGTACTTC
cdr3_aa: CATSREGDEQYF

clone_size: .
v_call: TRBV10-3
j_call: TRBJ2-1
d_call: TRBD2
cdr3_nt: TGTGCCATCAGTGAGTCTAGCGGGAGGTCTGTCAATGAGCAGTTCTTC
cdr3_aa: CAISESSGRSVNEQFF

clone_size: .
v_call: TRBV10-1
j_call: TRBJ2-5
d_call: TRBD2
cdr3_nt: TGCGCCAGCAGTCCTATAGCGGGGGCGGAGACCCAGTACTTC
cdr3_aa: CASSPIAGAETQYF

clone_size: few
v_call: TRBV7-6
j_call: TRBJ2-2
d_call: .
cdr3_nt: TGTGCCAGCAGCTTACGCCAAAGCCCCACCGGGGAGCTGTTTTTT
cdr3_aa: CASSLRQSPTGELFF

clone_size: .
v_call: TRBV7-2
j_call: TRBJ2-7
d_call: .
cdr3_nt: TGTGCCAGCAGCTTAGAGGGCGGATCGGGCCACGAGCAGTACTTC
cdr3_aa: CASSLEGGSGHEQYF

clone_size: .
v_call: TRBV5-1
j_call: TRBJ2-3
d_call: .
cdr3_nt: TGCGCCAGCAGCCCAGGTACCCTTGGAGATACGCAGTATTTT
cdr3_aa: CASSPGTLGDTQYF

clone_size: once
v_call: TRBV20-1
j_call: TRBJ1-2
d_call: .
cdr3_nt: TGCAGTGCTAGAGATCACTGGGGCGCCGGTGGCGACACCTTC
cdr3_aa: CSARDHWGAGGDTF

clone_size: many
v_call: TRBV21-1
j_call: TRBJ2-3
d_call: .
cdr3_nt: TGTGCCAGCAGCCCCCTGCGGCGGTGGGCCTTCACAGATACGCAGTATTTT
cdr3_aa: CASSPLRRWAFTDTQYF

clone_size: .
v_call: TRBV28
j_call: TRBJ2-7
d_call: .
cdr3_nt: TGTGCCAGCAGTTTAGGACGTCAGGACGAGCAGTACTTC
cdr3_aa: CASSLGRQDEQYF

clone_size: few
v_call: TRBV6-5
j_call: TRBJ2-3
d_call: .
cdr3_nt: TGTGCCAGCAGTTACACCTCCTTTGCGGGGCGCACAGATACGCAGTATTTT
cdr3_aa: CASSYTSFAGRTDTQYF

clone_size: .
v_call: TRBV7-2
j_call: TRBJ1-5
d_call: .
cdr3_nt: TGTGCCAGCAGCCCAAACGGACAGCCTAATCAGCCCCAGCATTTT
cdr3_aa: CASSPNGQPNQPQHF

clone_size: .
v_call: TRBV29-1
j_call: TRBJ2-4
d_call: .
cdr3_nt: TGCAGCGTGATAGTACGAGGGGGCAAAAACATTCAGTACTTC
cdr3_aa: CSVIVRGGKNIQYF

clone_size: few
v_call: TRBV20-1
j_call: TRBJ2-5
d_call: TRBD2
cdr3_nt: TGCAGTGCTTTCGGACTAGCGGGCCTTCAAGAGACCCAGTACTTC
cdr3_aa: CSAFGLAGLQETQYF

clone_size: .
v_call: TRBV20-1
j_call: TRBJ2-2
d_call: .
cdr3_nt: TGCAGTGCTAGAGCGGATGGGAACACCGGGGAGCTGTTTTTT
cdr3_aa: CSARADGNTGELFF

clone_size: .
v_call: TRBV7-3
j_call: TRBJ2-3
d_call: TRBD2
cdr3_nt: TGTGCCAGCAGGTTGGGGAGGAGCGGGAGTTCAGATACGCAGTATTTT
cdr3_aa: CASRLGRSGSSDTQYF

clone_size: .
v_call: TRBV12-3/TRBV12-4
j_call: TRBJ2-5
d_call: TRBD1
cdr3_nt: TGTGCCAGCAGTTCCAGGACAGGGAACCGTCAAGAGACCCAGTACTTC
cdr3_aa: CASSSRTGNRQETQYF

clone_size: many
v_call: TRBV5-1
j_call: TRBJ1-3
d_call: .
cdr3_nt: TGCGCCAGCAGCTTGGTTGCGGGGTCCTCTGGAAACACCATATATTTT
cdr3_aa: CASSLVAGSSGNTIYF

clone_size: .
v_call: TRBV7-2
j_call: TRBJ1-1
d_call: TRBD1
cdr3_nt: TGTGCCAGCAGCTGGAGACCAGGGGGACAGGCGAACACTGAAGCTTTCTTT
cdr3_aa: CASSWRPGGQANTEAFF

clone_size: .
v_call: TRBV2
j_call: TRBJ2-5
d_call: TRBD2
cdr3_nt: TGTGCCAGCAGCCAGACTAGCGGGAGGGCCGAAGAGACCCAGTACTTC
cdr3_aa: CASSQTSGRAEETQYF

clone_size: .
v_call: TRBV20-1
j_call: TRBJ1-6
d_call: .
cdr3_nt: TGCAGTGCGCCGGTCGGGGGGCAACATAGTTCACCCCTCCACTTT
cdr3_aa: CSAPVGGQHSSPLHF

clone_size: few
v_call: TRBV20-1
j_call: TRBJ2-3
d_call: .
cdr3_nt: TGCAGTGCTAGAGTTGGGAGCGGCACAGATACGCAGTATTTT
cdr3_aa: CSARVGSGTDTQYF

clone_size: .
v_call: TRBV20-1
j_call: TRBJ2-7
d_call: TRBD2
cdr3_nt: TGCAGTGCTAGAGTGGCGGGAGGAGGCAATGAGCAGTACTTC
cdr3_aa: CSARVAGGGNEQYF

clone_size: few
v_call: TRBV7-9
j_call: TRBJ2-7
d_call: TRBD2
cdr3_nt: TGTGCCAGCAGCCGACCGGAGCGGGGAAACTACGAGCAGTACTTC
cdr3_aa: CASSRPERGNYEQYF

clone_size: few
v_call: TRBV5-4
j_call: TRBJ2-5
d_call: .
cdr3_nt: TGTGCCAGCAGCCCGGCAGACCAAGAGACCCAGTACTTC
cdr3_aa: CASSPADQETQYF

clone_size: .
v_call: TRBV12-3/TRBV12-4
j_call: TRBJ1-2
d_call: .
cdr3_nt: TGTGCCAGCAGTTTGGGGCTCGGAGGGGTCGGCTACACCTTC
cdr3_aa: CASSLGLGGVGYTF

clone_size: few
v_call: TRBV7-2
j_call: TRBJ2-3
d_call: .
cdr3_nt: TGTGCCAGCAGTCGTTACACAGATACGCAGTATTTT
cdr3_aa: CASSRYTDTQYF

clone_size: .
v_call: TRBV28
j_call: TRBJ1-3
d_call: .
cdr3_nt: TGTGCCAGCAGTTCAGGGGTAAACACCATATATTTT
cdr3_aa: CASSSGVNTIYF

clone_size: few
v_call: TRBV5-1
j_call: TRBJ2-7
d_call: .
cdr3_nt: TGCGCCAGCAGCGAGGACTTGTTGAATGGATACGAGCAGTACTTC
cdr3_aa: CASSEDLLNGYEQYF

clone_size: medium-sized
v_call: TRBV4-3
j_call: TRBJ2-1
d_call: TRBD2
cdr3_nt: TGCGCCAGCAGCCCTCGACCGGCTAGCGGGAGGAATGAGCAGTTCTTC
cdr3_aa: CASSPRPASGRNEQFF

clone_size: .
v_call: TRBV20-1
j_call: TRBJ1-1
d_call: .
cdr3_nt: TGCAGTGCTAGGAAACGGGGGCTGGGGGACACTGAAGCTTTCTTT
cdr3_aa: CSARKRGLGDTEAFF

clone_size: many
v_call: TRBV2
j_call: TRBJ2-7
d_call: TRBD2
cdr3_nt: TGTGCCAGCAGTCAGGTACTCGGGACTAGCAAGGTTCCCGAGCAGTACTTC
cdr3_aa: CASSQVLGTSKVPEQYF